One T cell receptor (beta chain) is described in this entry. The data were obtained in a study of T-cell reconstitution after alpha-beta-depleted transplantation in children. Per the germline V gene, CDR1 is SGHRS and CDR2 is YFSETQ. V dropped 0 bases and J dropped 0 bases, with 6 bases sitting between them. The CDR3 contains 14 residues. Unique molecular identifiers were incorporated during preparation of the TCRbeta library. TCRdb fed the PCR reads into MiXCR, producing one record per CDR3 protein. In the table there are some 490,000 distinct CDR3 sequences, under 15% of which are singletons. The material was PBMCs from the stem cell graft donor, obtained from the stem cell graft. This TCR derives from a human donor who donated a stem cell graft to a child with combined immunodeficiency. This chain links TRBV5-1 with TRBJ2-5; no reliable D call. The chain's CDR3 is CASSLEQHQETQYF. The DNA for the CDR3 is TGCGCCAGCAGCTTGGAACAGCACCAAGAGACCCAGTACTTC.